These 8 T cell receptor beta chains were all obtained from the same sample, sequenced in a study of immune evolution from preneoplasia to lung adenocarcinoma (dated by TCRdb to the early 2020s). The protocol used for the library was the immunoSEQ multiplex PCR assay. TCRdb obtained this table from immuneACCESS and retained in-frame rearrangements with V and J assigned. These tables miss some clones; where compared with another copy, unresolved V genes account for less than half of the shortfall, and the remainder is unexplained. The sample profile shows 5,000 or so clones; roughly 87% of them were found once. Of the sample, about 2.7% falls within the top ten clones. The specimen sequenced was FFPE invasive lung adenocarcinoma tissue. According to the study, the label for this sample's cell subset or site signals: frankly invasive lung adenocarcinoma (ADC). These receptors were collected from a person aged 50-59 years with lung adenocarcinoma.

This clone was seen a handful of times. The chain carries TRBV6-5 and TRBJ1-3, with TRBD1 as a possible D gene (6 bases). Germline V gives CDR1 MNHEY, CDR2 SVGAGI. Trimming removed 2 bases at V and 7 bases at J, with 9 bases between. The CDR3 extends over 13 amino acids. CDR3 DNA: TGTGCCAGCAGTTACAGGGGGGATAACACCATATATTTT. It is translated as CASSYRGDNTIYF.

The chain has TRBV9 and TRBJ1-1; possibly TRBD1 for D (5 bases). The germline V gene has CDR1 SGDLS and CDR2 YYNGEE. V was cut by 1 base and J by 4 bases, with 17 bases left in between. This CDR3 has 16 residues. The CDR3 sequence: CASSVYSGLMGTEAFF. Here the CDR3 DNA reads TGTGCCAGCAGCGTATATTCGGGGCTAATGGGCACTGAAGCTTTCTTT.

V is TRBV6-5 and J is TRBJ2-6, with D unclear. Trimming shortened V by 4 bases and J by 2 bases, and 6 bases separated the two germline ends. The CDR3 runs to 14 residues. Germline V gene sequence: CDR1 MNHEY, CDR2 SVGAGI. As DNA, the CDR3 is TGTGCCAGCAGTTTGGTCCCTGGGGCCAACGTCCTGACTTTC. Protein: CASSLVPGANVLTF.

The CDR3 protein is CASSIRGRGYTEAFF. DNA for the CDR3: TGTGCCAGCAGTATCAGGGGGCGCGGGTACACTGAAGCTTTCTTT. The chain is built from TRBV28 and TRBJ1-1; 8 nucleotides agree with TRBD1. Per germline, CDR1 MDHEN and CDR2 SYDVKM. The CDR3 is 15 amino acids. The V segment lost 5 bases and the J segment 3 bases; nucleotides outside the gene matches: 8.

CDR3 nucleotides: TGTGCCAGCAGCTTAGCGAACGCGGGAGGACATACGCAGTATTTT. Protein: CASSLANAGGHTQYF. The rearrangement uses TRBV7-9 and TRBJ2-3; 8 nucleotides line up with TRBD2. V lost 0 bases and J lost 7; bases outside the gene matches: 6. The CDR3 has 15 residues. Looked up from germline, CDR1 is SEHNR and CDR2 is FQNEAQ (reference sequence).

This chain joins TRBV6-1 and TRBJ2-7; D is possibly TRBD1 (6 bases). V was trimmed by 8 bases and J by 4 bases, leaving 21 bases between them. This CDR3 has 15 residues. Germline-derived CDR1 and CDR2 are MNHNS and SASEGT. The CDR3 DNA follows: TGTGCCAGCGGCAAAGGGGACACCGGAGCGTACGAGCAGTACTTC. Translating it yields CASGKGDTGAYEQYF.

The rearrangement links TRBV2 to TRBJ2-7, with TRBD2 matching 10 bases. The CDR3 is 17 residues long. Germline values: CDR1 SNHLY, CDR2 FYNNEI. With 11 bases clipped from V and 1 base from J, the junction kept 17 bases outside the gene matches. The chain's CDR3 is CASVLGLAGEKSYEQYF. The DNA for the CDR3 is TGTGCCTCTGTTCTTGGGCTAGCGGGAGAAAAGTCCTACGAGCAGTACTTC.

The DNA for the CDR3 is TGTGCCAGCAGCCCTATCCTCGGACAGAAAGGGGCCAACGTCCTGACTTTC. This translates into CASSPILGQKGANVLTF. The chain employs TRBV5-4 and TRBJ2-6; D possibly corresponds to TRBD1 (6 bases). Germline values: CDR1 SGHNT, CDR2 YYREEE (reference sequence). The CDR3 runs 17 residues. V was shortened by 4 bases and J by 4 bases, with 18 bases between the two germline ends.